The present T cell receptor (beta chain) was sequenced within a study of PD-1 blockade in classical Hodgkin lymphoma. The V gene's germline CDR1 is MNHNY and CDR2 SVGAGI (reference sequence). CDR3 length: 16 residues. The junction had 10 bases not matched to a gene; V was cut back by 1 base and J by 7 bases. Measured with immunoSEQ multiplex PCR; TCRdb has only the in-frame clones, and not every one. Of 30,000 or so clones listed, 75% to 95% are singletons. All patients experienced relapse after autologous stem cell transplantation, and brentuximab vedotin exposure was variable. Magnetic depletion of unwanted cells isolated CD4+ T cells from thawed PBMCs. Study-wide points: Patients who initiated nivolumab within 1 year of ASCT were excluded. The study found that TCR diversity rose significantly by C4D1 in CD4+ but not CD8+ cells. Relative to healthy donors, newly diagnosed patients reportedly had lower baseline TCR diversity, which was reported as lower still in relapsed/refractory patients.

Remarks on this clone: Its antigen is unidentified.

The rearrangement uses TRBV6-6 and TRBJ2-3, with 8 positions matching TRBD2. The sequence was obtained from a human donor with classical Hodgkin lymphoma. This sample comprised CD4+ T cells from blood, obtained at baseline. The CDR3 nucleotides read TGTGCCAGCAGTTACTTGGGACTAGAAAAGGGACATACGCAGTATTTT. Its protein product is CASSYLGLEKGHTQYF.